The 28 T cell receptor beta chains listed next were all sequenced from one sample in a study of early T cells in non-severe SARS-CoV-2 infection. Each CDR3 protein is one row after TCRdb ran MiXCR on the 5' RACE reads. This sample has 25,000 to 30,000 distinct CDR3 sequences, with about 4.2% found just once. Sequencing was carried out using whole blood. Receptors originate from an adult who was a healthcare worker with PCR-confirmed SARS-CoV-2 infection or an uninfected control (not recorded which).

This rearrangement joins TRBV5-1 to TRBJ2-7; the D gene could be TRBD1 or TRBD2 (7 bases each). Trimming took off 0 bases at V and 2 bases at J, with 15 bases between the two ends. This CDR3 spans 16 amino acids. Germline assignment: CDR1 SGHRS and CDR2 YFSETQ. The CDR3 here is CASSLVPQGGTYEQYF. The DNA for the CDR3 is TGCGCCAGCAGCTTGGTGCCCCAGGGGGGGACCTACGAGCAGTACTTC.

This clonotype was detected many times. The chain couples TRBV20-1 to TRBJ2-3; 11 bases map to TRBD2. V was pared by 6 bases and J by 0 bases, with 11 bases of the junction left unmatched. Looked up from germline, CDR1 is DFQATT and CDR2 is SNEGSKA (reference sequence). The CDR3 is 17 amino acids. In DNA, the CDR3 is TGCAGTGCGACGGGGTCTAGCGGGGGGAGAAGCACAGATACGCAGTATTTT. Residues: CSATGSSGGRSTDTQYF.

This clonotype appeared a few times. This chain connects TRBV4-2 to TRBJ2-3; 7 bases are a match to TRBD2. V shed 0 bases, J shed 7 bases, and the junction held 4 bases outside the gene matches. Germline V CDR1 and CDR2: LGHNA, YNFKEQ. The CDR3 consists of 14 residues. This CDR3 reads CASSQDLGGYTQYF. The CDR3 nucleotides read TGTGCCAGCAGCCAAGATCTGGGAGGGTATACGCAGTATTTT.

This clonotype occurred many times. The CDR3 loop reads CASGPTKRNTGELFF. CDR3 DNA: TGTGCTAGTGGTCCAACCAAGCGGAACACCGGGGAGCTGTTTTTT. The V and J genes are TRBV12-5 and TRBJ2-2; D call uncertain. In germline, CDR1 is LGHNT, CDR2 FRNRAP. The CDR3 loop spans 15 amino acids. V was trimmed by 5 bases and J by 1 base, leaving 11 bases between them.

This chain joins TRBV2 and TRBJ1-1; TRBD1 is a possible D gene (6 bases). Trimming left V 7 bases short and J 4 bases short, with 16 bases between. CDR1 is SNHLY and CDR2 is FYNNEI in the germline V gene. The CDR3 spans 14 residues. CDR3 loop: CASNPPRGGTEAFF. Here the CDR3 DNA reads TGTGCCAGCAACCCTCCCAGGGGCGGCACTGAAGCTTTCTTT.

This clonotype occurred many times. The V and J genes are TRBV5-8 and TRBJ2-1; D possibly matches TRBD1 or TRBD2 (5 bases each). Germline loops: CDR1 SGHTS, CDR2 YDEGEE. The V end lost 2 bases, the J end lost 5 bases, and 23 bases lay between the germline ends. The CDR3 spans 18 residues. The CDR3 nucleotides are TGTGCCAGCAGCTTAGCCGAGTATATTAAAGGGACCAACAATGAGCAGTTCTTC. Its translation is CASSLAEYIKGTNNEQFF.

In this sample, this clonotype turned up many times. This chain uses TRBV11-2 with TRBJ2-7; a possible D gene is TRBD2 (6 bases). The CDR3 contains 22 residues. The V and J ends lost 5 bases and 5 bases respectively, with 40 bases between them. Per the germline V gene, CDR1 is SGHAT and CDR2 is FQNNGV. The CDR3 DNA sequence: TGTGCCAGCAGCCATCCATACCTGCTGCGACGGCCTCGCCGGGACTCTGAAGACGAGCAGTACTTC. Translating it yields CASSHPYLLRRPRRDSEDEQYF.

This clonotype was recorded many times. The chain has TRBV12-3 or TRBV12-4 and TRBJ2-3; TRBD1 or TRBD2 may be the D gene (5 bases each). This CDR3 contains 16 residues. V was trimmed by 5 bases and J by 0 bases, leaving 15 bases between them. CDR3: CASSIRDPESTDTQYF. DNA for the CDR3: TGTGCCAGCAGTATCCGGGACCCTGAAAGCACAGATACGCAGTATTTT.

V and J are TRBV19 and TRBJ2-1; TRBD2 matches at 8 bases. This CDR3 region has 15 residues. CDR1 is LNHDA and CDR2 is SQIVND in the germline V gene (reference sequence). Trimming at V came to 5 bases and at J to 2 bases, leaving 5 bases not matched to a gene. The CDR3 bases are TGTGCCAGTAGTGCCACTAGCGGAACCTACAATGAGCAGTTCTTC. Translating gives CASSATSGTYNEQFF.

This clonotype occurred many times. The V gene is TRBV7-9, the J gene TRBJ1-5; D gene unclear. The ends were cut back, 3 bases at V and 4 bases at J, with 13 bases in the middle. The length of the CDR3 is 15 residues. Germline-derived CDR1 and CDR2 are SEHNR and FQNEAQ (reference sequence). The CDR3 loop reads CASSLSDSPNQPQHF. The CDR3 nucleotides are TGTGCCAGCAGCTTGTCGGATTCCCCAAATCAGCCCCAGCATTTT.

The rearrangement uses TRBV7-8 and TRBJ2-7; 12 nucleotides align to TRBD2. Germline V gives CDR1 SGHVS, CDR2 FQNEAQ. This CDR3 is 17 amino acids long. J gave up 5 bases and V 5 bases, and 13 bases lay outside the gene matches. CDR3 sequence reads: CASSQRPLAGGIHEQYF. In nucleotides, the CDR3 is TGTGCCAGCAGCCAGCGTCCCCTAGCGGGAGGGATCCACGAGCAGTACTTC.

This clonotype was seen repeatedly, ten times or more. The rearrangement joins TRBV18 to TRBJ2-4; D is ambiguous. The CDR3 has 16 residues. CDR1 KGHSH and CDR2 LQKENI come from the germline V gene. V was shortened by 3 bases and J by 0 bases, with 12 bases between the two germline ends. For the CDR3, the DNA is TGTGCCAGCTCACCCAAGGATTTCTTAGCCAAAAACATTCAGTACTTC. It yields the protein CASSPKDFLAKNIQYF.

This clonotype was counted many times. The V call is TRBV3-1, the J call TRBJ2-5; perhaps D is TRBD1 or TRBD2 (5 bases each). V dropped 1 base and J dropped 3 bases, with 9 bases sitting between them. There are 14 residues in the CDR3. CDR1 is LGHDT, CDR2 YNNKEL, per germline (reference sequence). CDR3 DNA sequence: TGTGCCAGCAGCCAAGGGGGGTGGGAAGAGACCCAGTACTTC. It specifies CASSQGGWEETQYF.

This clonotype was counted ten times or more. The J gene is TRBJ1-2, the V gene TRBV20-1; 7 bases are shared with TRBD1. J lost 3 bases, V lost 3 bases, and 4 bases had no gene match. The CDR3 totals 13 residues. From germline, CDR1 is DFQATT and CDR2 SNEGSKA (reference sequence). The CDR3 here is CSARAGTDYGYTF. The CDR3 DNA reads as TGCAGTGCTAGGGCCGGGACAGACTATGGCTACACCTTC.

The chain combines TRBV7-9 with TRBJ2-3; D gene unclear. CDR1 is SEHNR, CDR2 FQNEAQ, per germline (reference sequence). Trimming shortened V by 1 base and J by 4 bases, and 12 bases separated the two germline ends. The CDR3 is 15 amino acids. CDR3 amino acids: CASSLDGQWADTQYF. The CDR3 coding sequence is TGTGCCAGCAGCTTAGATGGGCAGTGGGCAGATACGCAGTATTTT.

This clonotype was recorded at least ten times. This chain connects TRBV4-1 to TRBJ2-1, with D perhaps TRBD2 (6 bases). CDR3 length equals 17 residues. The V end was cut by 1 base, the J end by 6 bases, with 19 bases between. Germline V gene lookup returns CDR1 MGHRA and CDR2 YSYEKL. Here the CDR3 reads CASSQVDRPGGINEQFF. CDR3 nucleotide sequence: TGCGCCAGCAGCCAAGTCGACAGACCCGGGGGAATCAATGAGCAGTTCTTC.

The sample holds many counts of this clonotype. The gene calls are TRBV5-1 and TRBJ2-7; 7 bases are shared with TRBD1. Germline CDR1 is SGHRS and CDR2 is YFSETQ. This CDR3 comprises 14 residues. V lost 4 bases and J lost 5; bases outside the gene matches: 9. The CDR3: CASSGTGVVDEQYF. CDR3 sequence (DNA): TGCGCCAGCAGCGGAACAGGGGTAGTGGACGAGCAGTACTTC.

This clonotype was seen ten or more times. This rearrangement joins TRBV28 to TRBJ2-1, with unresolved D. Germline CDR1 and CDR2: MDHEN and SYDVKM. V lost 3 bases, J lost 8 bases, and 23 bases lay in between. This CDR3 spans 17 amino acids. CDR3 residues: CASSFPYSTFDYYEQFF. The CDR3, as DNA: TGTGCCAGCAGTTTTCCGTATTCGACTTTCGATTACTATGAGCAGTTCTTC.

Many counts were recorded for this clonotype. The chain is built from TRBV18 and TRBJ2-3, with 8 positions matching TRBD2. Germline V gives CDR1 KGHSH, CDR2 LQKENI. The CDR3 is made up of 15 amino acids. The trim removed 3 bases at V and 2 bases at J, leaving 4 bases unmatched. DNA of the CDR3: TGTGCCAGCTCACCCGGTAGCGGGAACACAGATACGCAGTATTTT. This encodes CASSPGSGNTDTQYF.

This clonotype showed up many times. The chain recombines TRBV25-1 with TRBJ2-7; the D gene is possibly TRBD1 (6 bases). The CDR3 runs 15 residues. V gave up 4 bases and J gave up 0 bases, with 13 bases separating them. Germline V lookup: CDR1 MGHDK, CDR2 SYGVNS. This CDR3 reads CASSATGTHSYEQYF. The CDR3 nucleotides are TGTGCCAGCAGTGCCACAGGGACCCACTCCTACGAGCAGTACTTC.

This clonotype was recorded many times. V usage is TRBV10-2 and J usage is TRBJ1-5; possible D gene TRBD1, 5 bases. CDR3 size: 14 residues. Germline V gives CDR1 WSHSY, CDR2 SAAADI. Trimming removed 2 bases at V and 5 bases at J, with 10 bases between. The CDR3 coding sequence is TGCGCCAGCAGTGAGGGGGCGCCTTATCAGCCCCAGCATTTT. Translation: CASSEGAPYQPQHF.

The rearrangement joins TRBV20-1 to TRBJ1-6; no firm D call. Germline CDR1 is DFQATT and CDR2 is SNEGSKA (reference sequence). The CDR3 loop spans 12 amino acids. Deletions cut 0 bases from V and 9 bases from J, with 6 bases between. The CDR3, as DNA: TGCAGTGCTAGAGATCAAAGTTCACCCCTCCACTTT. Its protein is CSARDQSSPLHF.

In its sample, this clonotype was seen many times. The chain has TRBV11-2 and TRBJ2-3, with a tentative D call TRBD2 (6 bases). Germline CDR1 SGHAT, CDR2 FQNNGV. This CDR3 comprises 15 residues. The ends were cut back, 10 bases at V and 2 bases at J, with 19 bases in the middle. The CDR3 spells CATEQAGAPTDTQYF. CDR3 bases: TGTGCCACCGAACAAGCGGGTGCTCCCACAGATACGCAGTATTTT. Drawing the rest from reference TRBV11-2 and TRBJ2-3, the complete variable domain is EAGVAQSPRYKIIEKRQSVAFWCNPISGHATLYWYQQILGQGPKLLIQFQNNGVVDDSQLPKDRFSAERLKGVDSTLKIQPAKLEDSAVYLCATEQAGAPTDTQYFGPGTRLTVL.

This sequence joins TRBV5-5 and TRBJ2-3; D might be TRBD1 (5 bases). Trimming left V 3 bases short and J 4 bases short, with 15 bases between. Germline V gene sequence: CDR1 SGHKS, CDR2 YYEKEE (reference sequence). This CDR3 is built from 15 residues. The DNA of the CDR3 is TGTGCCAGCAGCTCTCAGGCCAGGGTTCCAGATACGCAGTATTTT. This encodes CASSSQARVPDTQYF.

This clonotype was seen many times. This chain joins TRBV6-6 and TRBJ2-7; a weak D match, TRBD1 (6 bases). Germline CDR1 MNHNY, CDR2 SVGAGI (reference sequence). CDR3 size: 13 residues. Trimming cost V 4 bases and J 7 bases, with 14 bases left between them. The CDR3 region has the DNA TGTGCCAGCAGTTTTGTCAGGGGATTTGAGCAGTACTTC. The encoded protein is CASSFVRGFEQYF.

In its sample, this clonotype was seen many times. The chain has TRBV6-6 and TRBJ1-4, with D possibly TRBD1 on 6 matching bases. Trimming pared 4 bases from V and 10 bases from J, leaving 16 bases between. Germline CDR1 and CDR2: MNHNY and SVGAGI (reference sequence). CDR3 length equals 14 residues. CDR3 region: CASSSREGEVKLFF. The CDR3 DNA reads TGTGCCAGCAGTTCCCGGGAGGGGGAAGTAAAACTGTTTTTT.

The chain links TRBV3-1 to TRBJ1-6, with a weak D call TRBD1 (6 bases). The V gene's germline CDR1 is LGHDT and CDR2 YNNKEL (reference sequence). The CDR3 is 13 residues long. V lost 4 bases and J 10 bases, leaving 11 bases between the germline ends. The CDR3 coding sequence is TGTGCCAGCAGCCCCACAGGGCAATCACCCCTCCACTTT. It is translated as CASSPTGQSPLHF.

This clonotype was found many times. The V and J genes are TRBV19 and TRBJ1-2; D is possibly TRBD1 (5 bases). V was cut by 5 bases and J by 4 bases, with 14 bases left in between. Germline V gives CDR1 LNHDA, CDR2 SQIVND (reference sequence). This CDR3 has 14 amino acids. The CDR3, as DNA: TGTGCCAGTAGTCCGGACCGGGGGGTCTATGGCTACACCTTC. Protein product: CASSPDRGVYGYTF.